This T cell receptor beta chain was found in a study of cytomegalovirus exposure and HLA in healthy donors. PCR employed 60 Vbeta and 13 Jbeta primers. Generated by immunoSEQ multiplex PCR, the TCRdb table keeps only in-frame clones and is missing some. The sample records approximately 50,000 clones, approximately 52% being singletons. No record was made of this donor's CMV serostatus. The V gene's germline CDR1 is LGHNA and CDR2 YSLEER. CDR3 size: 15 residues. V dropped 0 bases and J dropped 5 bases, with 13 bases sitting between them. Study-wide results and caveats: While the bulk of TCR sequences proved rare, some public TCRs turned up in many donors.

This clone was counted only a few times. Its antigen is not identified. This receptor was identified in a human donor in good health. V gene TRBV4-3 combines with J gene TRBJ1-1; D possibly corresponds to TRBD1 (5 bases). Sequenced sample: PBMCs. Here the CDR3 DNA reads TGCGCCAGCAGCCAAGATCTGGCGGGGGGTACTGAAGCTTTCTTT. Amino acids: CASSQDLAGGTEAFF.